Reported below is one T cell receptor beta chain. The antigen is not known. V was cut by 2 bases and J by 6 bases, with 7 bases left in between. The V gene's germline CDR1 is SGHAT and CDR2 FQNNGV. The CDR3 length is 12 residues. Repertoires were generated with immunoSEQ multiplex PCR, while TCRdb's copy carries only in-frame clones and drops some. The table lists about 7,300 clones, 75% to 90% of them singletons. This sample is drawn from a study of neoadjuvant nivolumab and ipilimumab in lung cancer. Whole-study results and caveats: Compared with tumor-adjacent uninvolved lung, resected tumors showed greater richness and clonality. From pretherapy to surgery, tumor richness and clonality rose with dual therapy. Blood richness before therapy tracked richness in tumors resected after neoadjuvant therapy. Only a small number of samples underwent TCR sequencing.

The V and J genes are TRBV11-2 and TRBJ1-1; D is unclear. The source is an adult with non-small cell lung cancer. Sequenced here: tumor tissue, sampled after neoadjuvant nivolumab, alone or with ipilimumab, at or shortly before surgery. The CDR3 sequence: CASSLIASEAFF. The CDR3 bases are TGTGCCAGCAGCTTAATCGCGTCTGAAGCTTTCTTT.